This TCR beta chain was recovered during a study of identical twins listed by TCRdb under 2016. At the level of the whole study: TCR alpha and beta repertoires from monozygotic twins, unrelated adults of various ages and cord blood were deep-sequenced to test whether fetal clonotypes persist. To rule out contamination, the twin experiments were replicated at different times with different library preparation protocols.

This clonotype was counted a few times. Its cognate antigen has yet to be identified. No base quality values were provided; no much bigger clone lies one nucleotide off. Library creation used 5' RACE. The instrument was an Illumina HiSeq 2000. A universal primer binding site was introduced by template switching, and a unique molecular identifier was present in the final cDNA, enabling accurate counting of TCR cDNA molecules. Specific primers in the conserved constant-segment region were used to synthesize first-strand cDNA for TCR alpha and beta chains. To control for contamination, each cDNA library was double barcoded with a SMART-Mk sample barcode plus Illumina barcodes. TruSeq adapter sequences, together with Illumina sample barcodes, were added in two successive PCR steps. TCR alpha and beta cDNA libraries were sequenced on the Illumina HiSeq platform with custom primers. In the source study's methods: MiGEC was used to process raw reads and extract unique molecular identifiers, and MiXCR was used to find CDR3 positions. Recombination models were inferred per individual with the repgenHMM and IGoR tools using an EM algorithm. The analysis of shared clonotypes was done with the tcR package in R, with sharing normalized by the product of cloneset sizes. Out-of-frame nonproductive sequences were analyzed to study raw recombination free of thymic and clonal selection effects. TCRdb's own reprocessing of the public reads used fastp at Q25 and MiXCR and kept productive beta chains. Each entry merges the rows of one CDR3 protein and shows their most common DNA and genes. The V and J calls follow TCRdb's processing rather than the paper's. Present in this sample are about 220,000 distinct CDR3 sequences, around 8% of which were seen just once. In total, the top ten clones hold 1.9% of the sample.

Every donor in the study was a healthy Caucasian. The twin cohort consisted of three pairs of female monozygotic twins, all aged about 18 to 29 years. Using Miltenyi CD45RO+ enrichment and human naive T-cell isolation kits, memory (CD45RO+) and naive T cells were isolated from PBMC. The junction shows trimming of 0 bases on V and 2 bases on J, plus 4 bases between the germline ends. Inclusive of the bounding cysteine and phenylalanine, the CDR3 is 13 residues long. Only the CDR3 portion is preserved as DNA: 39 bases, with reading frame beginning at the first base. CDR1 and CDR2, looked up from the germline V gene, are ENHRY and SYGVKD. Broader findings and caveats from the paper: Because the same donors could not be followed over many years, the conclusions relied on cross-sectional statistical analysis. In beta out-of-frame sequences, excess twin sharing was weaker, because having fewer shared sequences lowered the signal-to-noise ratio. Abundant cord blood beta clonotypes carried fewer insertions; young adult naive repertoires showed a weaker similar trend, while memory repertoires showed none. Zero-insertion analyses could be partly confounded by invariant T cells such as MAIT and iNKT, though diverse VJ usage argued against such confounding for most clonotypes. Compared with coincidental sharing between unrelated individuals, out-of-frame TCR alpha sequences shared between twins showed an excess of sequences with low generation probability. In monozygotic twins, recombination models systematically underestimated out-of-frame TCR alpha sharing, but the models matched the sharing seen between unrelated individuals.

These same records also appear under a second study, on yellow fever vaccine responses in identical twins. In that second paper, the authors write: According to the authors, the vaccine-induced T cell response in identical twins seemed to be partly convergent and partly specific to each individual. In identical twins, the study followed T cell clones that responded to the vaccine with precision.

Sequencing was performed on memory (CD45RO+) T cells sorted from blood. Taken with the paper, the label for cell subset or site translates to: CD45RO+ enriched T cells. The TCR sequence derives from a woman under 30 in good health. The chain couples TRBV10-3 to TRBJ1-1, with the D gene not clear enough to name. The CDR3 region reads CAISESVNTEAFF. The nucleotides are TGTGCCATCAGTGAGTCGGTAAACACTGAAGCTTTCTTT.